Listed below are T cell receptor beta chains from one sample, sequenced in a study of T cell responses to AZD1222 COVID-19 vaccine. Libraries were prepared by immunoSEQ multiplex PCR; TCRdb keeps only in-frame clonotypes and omits some of them. Found here are about 66,000 clones, 75% to 95% of them singletons; the top ten hold roughly 6.7%. The material was peripheral blood, obtained 28 days after the second dose of the MenACWY control vaccine. These receptors were taken from an adult who received the MenACWY meningococcal vaccine as a control. Each CDR3 is given with its conserved first and last residue. D genes are given only for firm matches. Clone size is given for some rows only: seen once, a few or many times, or a class if the clone is expanded.

j_gene: TRBJ2-3; abundance: .; v_gene: TRBV27; d_gene: TRBD2; CDR3nt: TGTGCCAGCAGCCCGGTAAAGGGAGGGTGGACAGATACGCAGTATTTT; CDR3aa: CASSPVKGGWTDTQYF
j_gene: TRBJ1-3; abundance: .; v_gene: TRBV5-5; d_gene: .; CDR3nt: TGTGCCAGCTTTGGGGAGGGACGATCTGGAAACACCATATATTTT; CDR3aa: CASFGEGRSGNTIYF
j_gene: TRBJ1-1; abundance: .; v_gene: TRBV29-1; d_gene: .; CDR3nt: TGCAGCGTTGCTCAGGGCCCGAGCACTGAAGCTTTCTTT; CDR3aa: CSVAQGPSTEAFF
j_gene: TRBJ2-5; abundance: .; v_gene: TRBV5-1; d_gene: .; CDR3nt: TGCGCCAGCAGCCCCGCGGGGAACTTCGAGACCCAGTACTTC; CDR3aa: CASSPAGNFETQYF
j_gene: TRBJ1-6; abundance: .; v_gene: TRBV5-1; d_gene: TRBD1; CDR3nt: TGCGCCAGCAAGGGACAGGGGACGTGGGCCCTCCACTTT; CDR3aa: CASKGQGTWALHF
j_gene: TRBJ1-5; abundance: .; v_gene: TRBV6-5; d_gene: .; CDR3nt: TGTGCCAGCAGGAGGTCCGGGACCCTGAATCAGCCCCAGCATTTT; CDR3aa: CASRRSGTLNQPQHF
j_gene: TRBJ2-7; abundance: .; v_gene: TRBV3-1/TRBV3-2; d_gene: TRBD1; CDR3nt: TGTGCCAGCAGCCAGGACAGGGGGCGTTCCTACGAGCAGTACTTC; CDR3aa: CASSQDRGRSYEQYF
j_gene: TRBJ2-2; abundance: .; v_gene: TRBV19; d_gene: TRBD2; CDR3nt: TGTGCCAGTAGCGGGACTAGCATCGGCGGGGAGCTGTTTTTT; CDR3aa: CASSGTSIGGELFF
j_gene: TRBJ2-7; abundance: .; v_gene: TRBV10-1; d_gene: .; CDR3nt: TGCGCCAGCAGCCCAGGTGGGGCCGCTACCTACGAGCAGTACTTC; CDR3aa: CASSPGGAATYEQYF
j_gene: TRBJ2-2; abundance: .; v_gene: TRBV5-1; d_gene: .; CDR3nt: TGCGCCAGCAGCGCCACCTACAGGGCAGCGGGGCACACCGGGGAGCTGTTTTTT; CDR3aa: CASSATYRAAGHTGELFF
j_gene: TRBJ1-6; abundance: once; v_gene: TRBV28; d_gene: .; CDR3nt: TGTGCCAGCACTCCAGGACGGGGTCGGAATTCACCCCTCCACTTT; CDR3aa: CASTPGRGRNSPLHF
j_gene: TRBJ1-6; abundance: .; v_gene: TRBV3-1/TRBV3-2; d_gene: TRBD1; CDR3nt: TGTGCCAGCAGCCAATACGGGACAGGGGTTTCACCCCTCCACTTT; CDR3aa: CASSQYGTGVSPLHF
j_gene: TRBJ1-5; abundance: .; v_gene: TRBV19; d_gene: .; CDR3nt: TGTGCCAGTAGTATAAAGGGGATCCATCAGCCCCAGCATTTT; CDR3aa: CASSIKGIHQPQHF
j_gene: TRBJ1-1; abundance: .; v_gene: TRBV12-3/TRBV12-4; d_gene: .; CDR3nt: TGTGCCAGCACGCTACAGGAACGCACTGAAGCTTTCTTT; CDR3aa: CASTLQERTEAFF
j_gene: TRBJ1-3; abundance: .; v_gene: TRBV30; d_gene: .; CDR3nt: TGTGCCTGGAGTTTTGGGCAGCTCTCTGGAAACACCATATATTTT; CDR3aa: CAWSFGQLSGNTIYF
j_gene: TRBJ1-2; abundance: .; v_gene: TRBV18; d_gene: .; CDR3nt: TGTGCCAGCTCACCGGCTTCCGGGACGGTCTTTGCAGACACCTTC; CDR3aa: CASSPASGTVFADTF
j_gene: TRBJ1-2; abundance: .; v_gene: TRBV7-6; d_gene: .; CDR3nt: TGTGCCAGCAGCTTAGCGCAGGCAGGGAGGGATGGCTACACCTTC; CDR3aa: CASSLAQAGRDGYTF
j_gene: TRBJ2-3; abundance: once; v_gene: TRBV3-1/TRBV3-2; d_gene: TRBD2; CDR3nt: TGTGCCAGCAGCCAAGAGAAGCGGGATGGCACAGATACGCAGTATTTT; CDR3aa: CASSQEKRDGTDTQYF
j_gene: TRBJ2-1; abundance: once; v_gene: TRBV4-3; d_gene: .; CDR3nt: TGCGCCAGCAGCGATGTAGGAGTGAATGAGCAGTTCTTC; CDR3aa: CASSDVGVNEQFF
j_gene: TRBJ2-1; abundance: .; v_gene: TRBV7-8; d_gene: .; CDR3nt: TGTGCCAGCAGCTTAGAGGGGTACTCCTACAATGAGCAGTTCTTC; CDR3aa: CASSLEGYSYNEQFF
j_gene: TRBJ1-4; abundance: .; v_gene: TRBV6-2/TRBV6-3; d_gene: .; CDR3nt: TGTGCCAGCAGCCAGGCGGGCGAAAAACTGTTTTTT; CDR3aa: CASSQAGEKLFF
j_gene: TRBJ1-5; abundance: once; v_gene: TRBV5-5; d_gene: TRBD1; CDR3nt: TGTGCCAGCAGCTCTTTCGGGACAGGTGATTATCAGCCCCAGCATTTT; CDR3aa: CASSSFGTGDYQPQHF
j_gene: TRBJ2-1; abundance: .; v_gene: TRBV4-1; d_gene: .; CDR3nt: TGCGCCAGCAGCCAAGAGGGGATGAAACGGGAGTTCCAGTTCTTC; CDR3aa: CASSQEGMKREFQFF
j_gene: TRBJ1-4; abundance: .; v_gene: TRBV18; d_gene: .; CDR3nt: TGTGCCAGCTCACCTCTCGCCGGGGAAAAACTGTTTTTT; CDR3aa: CASSPLAGEKLFF
j_gene: TRBJ2-3; abundance: .; v_gene: TRBV14; d_gene: .; CDR3nt: TGTGCCAGCAGCCAGGCAGCGGAGTACACAGATACGCAGTATTTT; CDR3aa: CASSQAAEYTDTQYF
j_gene: TRBJ2-7; abundance: once; v_gene: TRBV11-2; d_gene: .; CDR3nt: TGTGCCAGCAGCTTAAAATTAGCAGAGGGAGTCTCCTACGAGCAGTACTTC; CDR3aa: CASSLKLAEGVSYEQYF
j_gene: TRBJ1-2; abundance: once; v_gene: TRBV5-1; d_gene: TRBD1; CDR3nt: TGCGCCAGCAGACCGGACAGGTCCCAAACGTTCTATGGCTACACCTTC; CDR3aa: CASRPDRSQTFYGYTF
j_gene: TRBJ2-1; abundance: .; v_gene: TRBV10-3; d_gene: .; CDR3nt: TGTGCCATCAGTGGAGGCGCCTCCTACAATGAGCAGTTCTTC; CDR3aa: CAISGGASYNEQFF
j_gene: TRBJ2-3; abundance: .; v_gene: TRBV29-1; d_gene: .; CDR3nt: TGCAGCGTTGAAGTGGAGTTCTTCAGGGCGCAGTATTTT; CDR3aa: CSVEVEFFRAQYF
j_gene: TRBJ1-5; abundance: .; v_gene: TRBV15; d_gene: .; CDR3nt: TGTGCCACAAAAGGGGGCAATCAGCCCCAGCATTTT; CDR3aa: CATKGGNQPQHF